The clone carrying this T cell receptor beta chain was found a few times. All patients were mismatch repair deficient, assessed by either PCR or immunohistochemistry. The TCR-sequenced patients were three responders to pembrolizumab. Some clones are missing from TCRdb's copy, which holds only in-frame ones; the method was immunoSEQ multiplex PCR. This table holds tens of thousands of clones, approximately 88% found once. This sample was included in a study of PD-1 blockade in mismatch repair-deficient tumors. About the study: Patients had eleven to twelve mismatch repair-deficient cancer types and were previously treated and progressing.

J gave up 5 bases and V 7 bases, and 5 bases lay outside the gene matches. This CDR3 region has 15 residues. CDR1 and CDR2 from the germline V gene are SGHRS and YFSETQ. The source of this sequence is an adult with mismatch repair-deficient cancer. The sample in question was PBMCs, obtained 38 to 40 weeks after starting pembrolizumab. The rearrangement uses TRBV5-1 and TRBJ2-3; 15 positions match TRBD2. The CDR3 region is CASWGLAGGLDTQYF. CDR3 DNA sequence: TGCGCCAGCTGGGGACTAGCGGGAGGACTAGATACGCAGTATTTT.